This TCR beta chain was profiled in a study of T-cell memory formation after mild COVID-19. Overall study findings and caveats: Mostly located in CM and EM were contracting CD4+ clones, with contracting CD8+ clones located in EMRA. In pre-infection memory, a portion of responding clones appeared, which suggested that cross-reactive memory joined.

This CDR3 region has 14 residues. The germline V gene encodes CDR1 SGHNT and CDR2 YYREEE (reference sequence). Trimming cost V 1 base and J 6 bases, with 8 bases left between them. The sample holds a few counts of this clonotype. Antigen: not known. Via MiXCR, TCRdb re-called the 5' RACE reads, giving one row per CDR3 protein. The profile covers 280,000 or so distinct CDR3 sequences, with roughly 18% appearing a single time and 23% taken by the ten largest. Sequencing was performed on PBMCs or a T cell subset sorted from them (not recorded which). The J gene is TRBJ1-6, the V gene TRBV5-4, with a weak D call TRBD1 (6 bases). The TCR originated in a man between 18 and 35 years old who had mild COVID-19 (a few samples of this study predate the infection). Cell type and time point are not known. The CDR3 sequence: CASSLTGFNSPLHF. The DNA for the CDR3 is TGTGCCAGCAGCTTGACAGGGTTTAATTCACCCCTCCACTTT.